Listed below are T cell receptor beta chains from one sample, sequenced in a study of early T cells in non-severe SARS-CoV-2 infection. TCRdb analysed the 5' RACE reads with MiXCR anew, one entry per CDR3 protein. The sample lists 70,000 to 85,000 distinct CDR3 sequences, 9% to 15% occurring once. The specimen was whole blood. The source is an adult who was a healthcare worker with PCR-confirmed SARS-CoV-2 infection or an uninfected control (not recorded which). Each CDR3 is given with its conserved first and last residue. The D gene is left open where the match is weak. The size field is filled for only some rows; it gives once, few, many or a size class.

abundance | j_gene | v_gene | d_gene | CDR3nt | CDR3aa
. | TRBJ2-1 | TRBV6-2/TRBV6-3 | . | TGTGCCAGCAGTTACTGGGACTTCCCAAATGAGCAGTTCTTC | CASSYWDFPNEQFF
few | TRBJ2-3 | TRBV5-1 | TRBD1 | TGCGCCAGCAGCATGGGACAGGCGGCCGATACGCAGTATTTT | CASSMGQAADTQYF
many | TRBJ2-1 | TRBV12-3/TRBV12-4 | . | TGTGCCAGCAGTTTACTCGAGGGACTTGAGCAGTTCTTC | CASSLLEGLEQFF
once | TRBJ1-5 | TRBV27 | TRBD1 | TGTGCCAACAGCTCCCTGGGACAGCAGCCCCAGCATTTT | CANSSLGQQPQHF
. | TRBJ1-4 | TRBV27 | TRBD1 | TGTGCCAGCAGTCCCGGACAGGGCGGTGAAAAACTGTTTTTT | CASSPGQGGEKLFF
many | TRBJ2-7 | TRBV5-4 | TRBD2 | TGTGCCAGCAGCGAGGTCGGTCAAGCGGGGTCCTACGAGCAGTACTTC | CASSEVGQAGSYEQYF
few | TRBJ2-7 | TRBV7-2 | . | TGTGCCAGCAGCTTAACGAGCCGTTCCTCCTACGAGCAGTACTTC | CASSLTSRSSYEQYF
. | TRBJ2-7 | TRBV20-1 | . | TGCAGTGCTGAACCCCAGGGGCAGGGTCAAAGGTCGGGGGAGCAGTACTTC | CSAEPQGQGQRSGEQYF
. | TRBJ1-5 | TRBV2 | . | TGTGCCAGCATGGGGGAGGGATTGAGCAATCAGCCCCAGCATTTT | CASMGEGLSNQPQHF
few | TRBJ2-3 | TRBV14 | . | TGTGCCAGCAGCAAACGGAGGGACAGCGGCACAGATACGCAGTATTTT | CASSKRRDSGTDTQYF
few | TRBJ2-5 | TRBV3-1 | . | TGTGCCAGCAGCCAAGGACCGCGGACCCAGTACTTC | CASSQGPRTQYF
. | TRBJ2-1 | TRBV12-3/TRBV12-4 | . | TGTGCCAGCAGTTTCCAGACGCGCTCCTACAATGAGCAGTTCTTC | CASSFQTRSYNEQFF
few | TRBJ1-2 | TRBV7-9 | . | TGTGCCAGCAGCTTAGAAGGTCCGGGGAGCTATGGCTACACCTTC | CASSLEGPGSYGYTF
few | TRBJ1-4 | TRBV11-2 | . | TGTGCCAGCAGACCCGGACTGTTTAATGAAAAACTGTTTTTT | CASRPGLFNEKLFF
few | TRBJ2-6 | TRBV7-9 | . | TGTGCCAGCAGCTTTTGGGGAACTGGGGCCAACGTCCTGACTTTC | CASSFWGTGANVLTF
. | TRBJ2-7 | TRBV12-3/TRBV12-4 | . | TGTGCCAGCACCGGCGACACAGGCGTAAGATTCTACGAGCAGTACTTC | CASTGDTGVRFYEQYF